A selection of T cell receptor beta chains follows, all from one sample in a study of T cell responses to AZD1222 COVID-19 vaccine. The method was immunoSEQ multiplex PCR; TCRdb's version includes in-frame clones alone and lacks a portion of them. The repertoire includes about 120,000 clones, under 95% of them detected once, and 0.9% to 1.2% sits in the top ten. This specimen was peripheral blood, taken 28 days after the second AZD1222 dose. These receptors all stem from an adult who received the AZD1222 COVID-19 vaccine. The CDR3 runs from the conserved cysteine through the conserved F or W. D genes are given only for firm matches. Some rows mark clone size as missing; the rest say once, few, many or name a class of expanded clone.

j_gene | v_gene | abundance | d_gene | CDR3nt | CDR3aa
TRBJ1-4 | TRBV5-8 | - | - | TGTGCCACCCTCGGACTTCTTGATGAAAAACTGTTTTTT | CATLGLLDEKLFF
TRBJ1-5 | TRBV6-5 | - | - | TGTGCCAGCAGTTCGTTCCAGCCGGGGGGCCAGCCCCAGCATTTT | CASSSFQPGGQPQHF
TRBJ1-5 | TRBV18 | - | - | TGTGCCAGCTCACCACAGGGCTCAGATCAGCCCCAGCATTTT | CASSPQGSDQPQHF
TRBJ1-2 | TRBV5-5 | once | - | TGTGCCAGCACCCTGGGGTGGGGGATCGGCTATGGCTACACCTTC | CASTLGWGIGYGYTF
TRBJ1-2 | TRBV18 | - | TRBD1 | TGTGCCAGCTCACCGAGGGACGGGACAGGTTCCCATGGCTACACCTTC | CASSPRDGTGSHGYTF
TRBJ2-1 | TRBV3-1/TRBV3-2 | once | TRBD2 | TGTGCCAGCAGCTTAGCGGGAGGGTTCAATGAGCAGTTCTTC | CASSLAGGFNEQFF
TRBJ1-2 | TRBV29-1 | - | TRBD1 | TGCAGCGCAGCCGGGACAGGGTCTGGCTACACCTTC | CSAAGTGSGYTF
TRBJ2-7 | TRBV28 | - | - | TGTGCCAGCAGATTAGCCCTCGGACGGATCGAGCAGTACTTC | CASRLALGRIEQYF
TRBJ1-2 | TRBV2 | - | TRBD1 | TGTGCCAGCAGTGTGGGACAGGGGAATTATGGCTACACCTTC | CASSVGQGNYGYTF
TRBJ1-4 | TRBV28 | - | - | TGTGCCAGCACCTCATTCATGGGAGAAAAACTGTTTTTT | CASTSFMGEKLFF